This TCR beta chain was sequenced for a study of blood T cell repertoires in COVID-19. Turning to the study itself: From T cells, B-cell-depleted T cells, or PBMCs came the material, which was cDNA or gDNA.

Sequenced by immunoSEQ multiplex PCR; TCRdb stores in-frame clones only, minus some. The profile shows 410,000 or so clones, roughly 85% of them singletons. There are 15 residues in the CDR3. Per the germline V gene, CDR1 is LGHNA and CDR2 is YNFKEQ. V dropped 0 bases and J dropped 8 bases, with 14 bases sitting between them. This sequence was found in a woman aged 25-40 years with active or convalescent COVID-19. What was sequenced was peripheral blood. The genes are TRBV4-2 and TRBJ1-3, with a tentative D call TRBD1 (6 bases). The chain's CDR3 is CASSQDGQFTDTIYF. For the CDR3, the DNA is TGTGCCAGCAGCCAAGACGGACAGTTTACGGACACCATATATTTT.